These T cell receptor beta chains were read from a single sample in a study of blood T cell repertoires in COVID-19. The table came from immunoSEQ multiplex PCR; TCRdb's copy has only in-frame clones and leaves some out. The sample includes about 200,000 clones, roughly nine tenths of them seen just once. Material for sequencing was peripheral blood. All receptors derive from a woman in her 70s with acute or convalescent COVID-19. CDR3s include the opening cysteine and the closing phenylalanine or tryptophan.

CDR3aa,v_gene
CASTRGGEPYGYTF,TRBV5-5
CAISETDRAYEQYF,TRBV10-3
CATTGSTDTQYF,TRBV24-1
CASSSSFRRDYEQYF,TRBV12-1
CASSLVGRDGETQYF,TRBV5-4
CASSLSPGVVDEQFF,TRBV7-2
CASSAPSSGGVWTQYF,TRBV25-1
CASSYLTGTGENEQFF,TRBV6-6
CASSTPGQGYGYTF,TRBV19
CASSHLQFGEQYF,TRBV19
CASSDYGEYNEQFF,TRBV18
CASSTDRQGPNYGYTF,TRBV19
CASGLVLKTSGGAETQYF,TRBV12-5
CASSLLRTGGPGELFF,TRBV27
CASSIDLAGADVTQYF,TRBV19
CASSGRTSGGARGEQFF,TRBV6-1
CASSNLGTGDEKLFF,TRBV6-5
CASSFRQDNYGYTF,TRBV7-2
CASSLADSLNEQFF,TRBV7-3
CASSRAGTSGPHEQYF,TRBV18
CASSLQGNYGYTF,TRBV6-2/TRBV6-3
CASSLSDSLIEAFF,TRBV7-8
CATSGGEGFEQYF,TRBV24-1
CASSTGNRVQETQYF,TRBV5-4
CASTEGHSILYEQYF,TRBV6-6
CASSEYTGGNTIYF,TRBV25-1
CASSDRGITGGLGKLFF,TRBV7-2
CASSKVHRVAYGYTF,TRBV21-1
CASSPGTSTGELFF,TRBV7-2
CASSLGLGARGYTF,TRBV28
CASSVGTSVETQYF,TRBV9
CASSLSPRGIQYF,TRBV7-3
CASRNTGGAEKLFF,TRBV6-5
CASSASLGYEQYF,TRBV7-3
CASSLRGVSYEQYF,TRBV7-2
CASSPRDRGRGNTEAFF,TRBV3-1/TRBV3-2
CASSPLISGGELFF,TRBV5-5
CASSKGTSQQRVEQFF,TRBV5-4
CASSFRTSYEQYF,TRBV19
CASSFTGSVLFF,TRBV27
CATSSSQGQSSYNEQFF,TRBV24-1
CASSEGGRGSTLHF,TRBV6-1
CASSNPQGNGEQYF,TRBV9
CASSLTGGNEKLFF,TRBV5-1
CASWRGAGSNQPQHF,TRBV27
CASSFSGREQYF,TRBV5-4
CASSPAFGEQFF,TRBV9
CASSQEVAARGETQYF,TRBV4-1
CASSVPGQENTEAFF,TRBV28
CASHRGRTEAFF,TRBV28
CASSPPNTANTEAFF,TRBV5-4